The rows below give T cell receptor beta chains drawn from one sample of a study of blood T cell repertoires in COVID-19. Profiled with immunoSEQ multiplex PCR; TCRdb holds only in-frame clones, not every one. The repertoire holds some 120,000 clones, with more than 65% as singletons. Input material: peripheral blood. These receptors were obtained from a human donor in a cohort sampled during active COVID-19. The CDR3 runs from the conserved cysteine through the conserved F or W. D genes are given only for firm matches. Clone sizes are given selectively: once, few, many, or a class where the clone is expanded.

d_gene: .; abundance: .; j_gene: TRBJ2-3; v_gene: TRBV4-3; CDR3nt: TGCGCCAGCAGCCACCGGACTTCAAAGATGGATACGCAGTATTTT; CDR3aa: CASSHRTSKMDTQYF
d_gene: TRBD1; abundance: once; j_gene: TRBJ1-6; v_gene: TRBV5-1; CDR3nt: TGCGCCAGCAGCGCGGGACAGCTTTATAATTCACCCCTCCACTTT; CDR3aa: CASSAGQLYNSPLHF
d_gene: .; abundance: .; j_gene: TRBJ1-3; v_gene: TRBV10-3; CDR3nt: TGTGCCATCACCCGGACAGCTGGAAACACCATATATTTT; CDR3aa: CAITRTAGNTIYF
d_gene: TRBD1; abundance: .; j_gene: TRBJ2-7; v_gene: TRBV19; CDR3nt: TGTGCCAGTAGCGAATTTTACAGGGGCGAGCAGTACTTC; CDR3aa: CASSEFYRGEQYF
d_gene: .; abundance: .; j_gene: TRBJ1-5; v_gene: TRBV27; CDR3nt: TGTGCCAGCAGTCCCCAAACAGGTTATAGCAATCAGCCCCAGCATTTT; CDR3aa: CASSPQTGYSNQPQHF
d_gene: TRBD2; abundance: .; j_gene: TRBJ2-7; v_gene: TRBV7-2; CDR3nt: TGTGCCAGCAGCTTAACTAGCGGGAGCTCCTACGAGCAGTACTTC; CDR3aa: CASSLTSGSSYEQYF
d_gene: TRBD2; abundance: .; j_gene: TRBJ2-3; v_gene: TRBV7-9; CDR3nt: TGTGCCAGCAGAACGGGACTAGCGGGGTATGATACGCAGTATTTT; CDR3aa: CASRTGLAGYDTQYF
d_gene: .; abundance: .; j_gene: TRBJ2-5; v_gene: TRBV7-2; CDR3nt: TGTGCCAGCAGCTTTCATGGTTCGGCCCAGTACTTC; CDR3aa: CASSFHGSAQYF
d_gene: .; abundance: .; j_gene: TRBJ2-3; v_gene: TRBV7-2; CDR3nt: TGTGCCAGCAGCTTTAAAGATACGCAGTATTTT; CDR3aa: CASSFKDTQYF
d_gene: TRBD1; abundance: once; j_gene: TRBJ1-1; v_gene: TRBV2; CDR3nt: TGTGCCAGCAGTGAGTGGGACAGCAACACTGAAGCTTTCTTT; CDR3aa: CASSEWDSNTEAFF
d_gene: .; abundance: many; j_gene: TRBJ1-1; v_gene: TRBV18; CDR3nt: TGTGCCAGCTCACAGGGGGTGATAACTGAAGCTTTCTTT; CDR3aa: CASSQGVITEAFF
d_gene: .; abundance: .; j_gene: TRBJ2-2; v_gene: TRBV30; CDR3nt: TGTGCCTGGAGGCGCGTCCTAGGTTTAGGGGAGCTGTTTTTT; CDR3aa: CAWRRVLGLGELFF
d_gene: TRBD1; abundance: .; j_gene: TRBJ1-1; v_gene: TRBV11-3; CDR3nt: TGTGCCAGCAGCTTCGACAGGGGGCAGGAAGCTTTCTTT; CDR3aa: CASSFDRGQEAFF
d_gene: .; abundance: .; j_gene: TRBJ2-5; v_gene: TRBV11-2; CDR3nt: TGTGCCAGCAGCTTAGGCCTAGTGGGGGGAGAGACCCAGTACTTC; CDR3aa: CASSLGLVGGETQYF
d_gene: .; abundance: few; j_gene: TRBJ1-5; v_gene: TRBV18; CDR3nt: TGTGCCAGCTCACCAGCAGTGCAACAGCCCCAGCATTTT; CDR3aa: CASSPAVQQPQHF
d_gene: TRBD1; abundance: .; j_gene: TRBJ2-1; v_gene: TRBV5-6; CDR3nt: TGTGCCAGCAGGAAGGGACAGGGGAGGGATGAGCAGTTCTTC; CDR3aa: CASRKGQGRDEQFF
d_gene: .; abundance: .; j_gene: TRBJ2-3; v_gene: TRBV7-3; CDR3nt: TGTGCCAGCAGCCGAGGATACAGCACAGATACGCAGTATTTT; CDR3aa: CASSRGYSTDTQYF
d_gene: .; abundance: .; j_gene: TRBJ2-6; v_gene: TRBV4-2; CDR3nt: TGTGCCAGCAGCCAAGATAGTTATGGCTCTGGGGCCAACGTCCTGACTTTC; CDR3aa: CASSQDSYGSGANVLTF
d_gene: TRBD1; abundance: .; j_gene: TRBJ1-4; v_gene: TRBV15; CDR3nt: TGTGCCACCAGCAGAACAGGGGCAACTAATGAAAAACTGTTTTTT; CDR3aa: CATSRTGATNEKLFF
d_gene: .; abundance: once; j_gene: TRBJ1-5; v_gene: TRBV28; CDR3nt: TGTGCCAGCAGTACCCCGACAGCTAGCAATCAGCCCCAGCATTTT; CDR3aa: CASSTPTASNQPQHF
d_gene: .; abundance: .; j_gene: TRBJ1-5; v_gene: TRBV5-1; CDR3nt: TGCGCCAGCAGTGAAGAGGGTCAGCCCCAGCATTTT; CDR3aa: CASSEEGQPQHF
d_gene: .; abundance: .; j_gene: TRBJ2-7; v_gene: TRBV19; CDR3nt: TGTGCCAGTAGTAGGTCCGGCGGCAAATCCTACGAGCAGTACTTC; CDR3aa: CASSRSGGKSYEQYF
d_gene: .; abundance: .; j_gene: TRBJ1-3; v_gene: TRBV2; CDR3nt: TGTGCCAGCAGTGAATCAGGGGAGGGATCTGGAAACACCATATATTTT; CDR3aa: CASSESGEGSGNTIYF
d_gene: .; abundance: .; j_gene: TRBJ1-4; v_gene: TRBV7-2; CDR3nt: TGTGCCAGCAGCTTAGAAGGGGTGGCTAATGAAAAACTGTTTTTT; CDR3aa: CASSLEGVANEKLFF
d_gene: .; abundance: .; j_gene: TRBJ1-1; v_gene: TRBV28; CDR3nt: TGTGCCAGCAGCCAACCGGGGATGAACACTGAAGCTTTCTTT; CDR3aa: CASSQPGMNTEAFF
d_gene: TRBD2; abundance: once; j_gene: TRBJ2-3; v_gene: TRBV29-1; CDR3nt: TGCAGCGCCCCCCCGGCGGGAGGGCCACCAGATACGCAGTATTTT; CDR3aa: CSAPPAGGPPDTQYF
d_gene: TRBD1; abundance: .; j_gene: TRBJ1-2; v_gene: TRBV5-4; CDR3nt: TGTGCCAGCAGCAGCAGACAGGGGGCTAACTATGGCTACACCTTC; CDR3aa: CASSSRQGANYGYTF
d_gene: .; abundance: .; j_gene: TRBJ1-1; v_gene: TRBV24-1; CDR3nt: TGTGCCACCAGTGATCGGGATAACACTGAAGCTTTCTTT; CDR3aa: CATSDRDNTEAFF
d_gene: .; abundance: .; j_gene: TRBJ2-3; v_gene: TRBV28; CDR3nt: TGTGCCAGCAGTTCGCCTAGCGAGAGCACAGATACGCAGTATTTT; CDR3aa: CASSSPSESTDTQYF
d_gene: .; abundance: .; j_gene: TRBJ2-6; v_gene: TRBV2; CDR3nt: TGTGCCAGCAGTGAACCGGGTTCCTCTGGGGCCAACGTCCTGACTTTC; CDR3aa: CASSEPGSSGANVLTF
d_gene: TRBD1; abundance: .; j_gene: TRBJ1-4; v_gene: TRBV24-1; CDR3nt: TGTGCCACCAGTGACCTCAACAGGGGGCTGGTTAATGAAAAACTGTTTTTT; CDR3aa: CATSDLNRGLVNEKLFF
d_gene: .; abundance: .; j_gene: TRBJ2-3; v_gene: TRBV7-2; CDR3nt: TGTGCCAGCAGCTTAGATCAGAGCACAGATACGCAGTATTTT; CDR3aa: CASSLDQSTDTQYF
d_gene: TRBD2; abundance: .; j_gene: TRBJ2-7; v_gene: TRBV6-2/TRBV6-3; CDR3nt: TGTGCCAGCAGTTACTCGAGACCTAGCGGGGTATCCTACGAGCAGTACTTC; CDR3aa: CASSYSRPSGVSYEQYF
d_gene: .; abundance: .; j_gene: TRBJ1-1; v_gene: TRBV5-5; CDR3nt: TGTGCCAGCGCGGAGGGATGGGTTGAAGCTTTCTTT; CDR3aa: CASAEGWVEAFF
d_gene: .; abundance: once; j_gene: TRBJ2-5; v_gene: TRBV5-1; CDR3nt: TGCGCCAGCAGCGGGCAGTACCCAAGAGAGACCCAGTACTTC; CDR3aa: CASSGQYPRETQYF
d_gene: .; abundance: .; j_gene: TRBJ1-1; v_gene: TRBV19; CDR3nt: TGTGCCAGTAGTATAGACGGGGGGCGGAAAGCTTTCTTT; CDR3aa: CASSIDGGRKAFF
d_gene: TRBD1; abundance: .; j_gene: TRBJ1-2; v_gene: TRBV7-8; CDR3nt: TGTGCCAGCAGCTACGGGACAGGGGGGGGCTATGGCTACACCTTC; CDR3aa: CASSYGTGGGYGYTF
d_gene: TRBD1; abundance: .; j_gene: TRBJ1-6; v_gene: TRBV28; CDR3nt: TGTGCCAGCAGTGGCTCGACAGGGACCTCCTATAATTCACCCCTCCACTTT; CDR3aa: CASSGSTGTSYNSPLHF
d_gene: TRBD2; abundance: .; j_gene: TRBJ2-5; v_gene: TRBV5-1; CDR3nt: TGCGCCAGCAGCTTACCGGGACTAGCGGGGGGGGAGACCCAGTACTTC; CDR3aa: CASSLPGLAGGETQYF
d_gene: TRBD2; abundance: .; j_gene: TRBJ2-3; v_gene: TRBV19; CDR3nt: TGTGCCAGTAGTACGGCTAGCGGGGGGTACACAGATACGCAGTATTTT; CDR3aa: CASSTASGGYTDTQYF
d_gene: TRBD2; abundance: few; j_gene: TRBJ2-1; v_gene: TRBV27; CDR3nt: TGTGCCAGCAGTTTAGAGGGCGGGAGTTGGTCCTACAATGAGCAGTTCTTC; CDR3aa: CASSLEGGSWSYNEQFF
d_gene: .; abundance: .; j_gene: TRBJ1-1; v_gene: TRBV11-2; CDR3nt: TGTGCCAGCAGCGGGGTAAAAGGGGGGAACACTGAAGCTTTCTTT; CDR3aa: CASSGVKGGNTEAFF